This T cell receptor beta chain was recorded in a study of early T cells in non-severe SARS-CoV-2 infection. TCRdb ran MiXCR on the 5' RACE reads and lists one entry per CDR3 protein. The table lists tens of thousands of distinct CDR3 sequences, around 6.5% of them singletons, with around 20% in the top ten. This clonotype came up a few times. Trimming removed 4 bases at V and 3 bases at J, with 7 bases between. CDR3 length: 12 amino acids. The gene calls are TRBV12-3 or TRBV12-4 and TRBJ2-7; no clear D. The sequencing used whole blood, collected at baseline. The TCR comes from an adult who was a healthcare worker with PCR-confirmed SARS-CoV-2 infection or an uninfected control (not recorded which). For the CDR3, the DNA is TGTGCCAGCAGTTGGGCCCTCTACGAGCAGTACTTC. It codes for CASSWALYEQYF.